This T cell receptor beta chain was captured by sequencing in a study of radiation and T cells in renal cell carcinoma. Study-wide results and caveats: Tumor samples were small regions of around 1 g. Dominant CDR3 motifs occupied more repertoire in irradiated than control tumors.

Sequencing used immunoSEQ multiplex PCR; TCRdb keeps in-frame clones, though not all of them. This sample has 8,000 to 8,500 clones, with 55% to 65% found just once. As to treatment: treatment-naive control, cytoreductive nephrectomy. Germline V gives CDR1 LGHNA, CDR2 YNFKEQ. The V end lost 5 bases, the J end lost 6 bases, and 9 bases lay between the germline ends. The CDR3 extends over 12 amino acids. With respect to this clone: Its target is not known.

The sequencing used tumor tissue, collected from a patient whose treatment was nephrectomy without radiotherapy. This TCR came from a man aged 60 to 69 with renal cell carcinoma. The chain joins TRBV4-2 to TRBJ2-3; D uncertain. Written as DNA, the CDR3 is TGTGCCAGCAGCTCCAGCCCGGATACGCAGTATTTT. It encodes CASSSSPDTQYF.